This T cell receptor beta chain is from a study of cytomegalovirus exposure and HLA in healthy donors. Germline V gene lookup returns CDR1 MGHDK and CDR2 SYGVNS. This CDR3 is 14 amino acids long. Trimming took off 8 bases at V and 3 bases at J, with 16 bases between the two ends. PCR primers comprised 60 Vbeta and 13 Jbeta primers. Here immunoSEQ multiplex PCR was the method, and the copy in TCRdb shows in-frame clones only, minus some. The table includes around 150,000 clones, over 60% detected once. The receptor's source is a young woman in good health and CMV-seronegative. The rearrangement links TRBV25-1 to TRBJ1-2; D not certain. The specimen sequenced was PBMCs. The CDR3 nucleotides read TGTGCCAGCGGCAAATCCGAGGGCGACTATGGCTACACCTTC. Its protein is CASGKSEGDYGYTF.